These 9 T cell receptor beta chains share one sample of origin, sequenced in a study of T cell clonotyping in hematopoietic cell transplantation. Measured with immunoSEQ multiplex PCR; TCRdb has only the in-frame clones, and not every one. Of under 15,000 clones listed, about four fifths were seen once; the top ten hold 5.8%. Sequences were derived from PBMCs, sampled 100 days after allogeneic stem cell transplant. Source of these receptors: a female patient aged 40-50 years who had an allogeneic stem cell transplant from a related donor, so T cells may come from the graft donor. Some clones in this sample may be carry-over from other donors' samples.

Concerning this clone: One junction end disagrees with the germline gene, perhaps due to a read error. The chain recombines TRBV11-1 with TRBJ1-1; a possible D gene is TRBD1 (5 bases). CDR3 length equals 11 residues. The germline gives CDR1 SGHAT, CDR2 FQDESV (reference sequence). The DNA of the CDR3 is TGTGCCAGCAGCTTGCCGGGACGGCCAGTTTTT. The encoded protein is CASSLPGRPVF.

This clone was observed a handful of times. V gene TRBV5-5 combines with J gene TRBJ2-7, with 9 bases that match TRBD2. This CDR3 comprises 14 residues. Trimming took 0 bases from V and 5 from J; bases not matched to a gene: 3. Germline V gene lookup returns CDR1 SGHKS and CDR2 YYEKEE (reference sequence). The CDR3 DNA reads TGTGCCAGCAGCTTGGGATCTAGCGGGAACGAGCAGTACTTC. It encodes CASSLGSSGNEQYF.

This chain links TRBV10-3 with TRBJ2-3; 15 positions agree with TRBD2. Germline trimming cut 8 bases from V and 4 bases from J; bases unmatched to any gene: 10. Germline lookup yields CDR1 ENHRY and CDR2 SYGVKD. The CDR3 runs 17 residues. The CDR3 nucleotides are TGTGCCATCGGCCGTGGGACTAGCGGGGGGCCCGCAGATACGCAGTATTTT. This codes for CAIGRGTSGGPADTQYF.

The chain links TRBV5-4 to TRBJ1-6; D is ambiguous. Germline V gene data show CDR1 as SGHNT and CDR2 as YYREEE (reference sequence). This CDR3 spans 15 amino acids. Between the trimmed V and J ends, which lost 3 bases and 7 bases, there was a span of 14 bases. The CDR3 spells CASSSELRANSPLHF. The DNA for the CDR3 is TGTGCCAGCAGCTCGGAGTTAAGGGCAAATTCACCCCTCCACTTT.

V usage is TRBV30 and J usage is TRBJ1-2; perhaps TRBD1 as D (6 bases). The CDR3 runs to 12 residues. Deletions cut 3 bases from V and 3 bases from J, with 8 bases between. Germline assignment: CDR1 GTSNPN and CDR2 SVGIG (reference sequence). The CDR3 coding sequence is TGTGCCTGGAGACAGGGACACTATGGCTACACCTTC. Amino acids: CAWRQGHYGYTF. Filled out from reference TRBV30 and TRBJ1-2, the complete variable domain reads SQTIHQWPATLVQPVGSPLSLECTVEGTSNPNLYWYRQAAGRGLQLLFYSVGIGQISSEVPQNLSASRPQDRQFILSSKKLLLSDSGFYLCAWRQGHYGYTFGSGTRLTVV.

The chain uses TRBV5-1 and TRBJ2-2, with D possibly matching TRBD2 (6 bases). The CDR3 runs to 16 residues. The V end was cut by 0 bases, the J end by 5 bases, with 14 bases between. The germline V gene encodes CDR1 SGHRS and CDR2 YFSETQ. In nucleotides, the CDR3 is TGCGCCAGCAGCTTGGGATCCGGACTATTAACCGGGGAGCTGTTTTTT. It translates to CASSLGSGLLTGELFF.

This chain connects TRBV7-3 to TRBJ1-1; 7 bases line up with TRBD1. Germline values: CDR1 SGHTA, CDR2 FQGTGA. V lost 6 bases and J lost 1; bases outside the gene matches: 2. CDR3 length equals 13 residues. CDR3 residues: CASSRGQNTEAFF. Here the CDR3 DNA reads TGTGCCAGCAGTAGGGGGCAGAACACTGAAGCTTTCTTT.

This sequence joins TRBV2 and TRBJ1-5, with D maybe TRBD1 (6 bases). CDR3 length equals 18 residues. Between the trimmed V and J ends, which lost 8 bases and 2 bases, there was a span of 25 bases. The germline V gene has CDR1 SNHLY and CDR2 FYNNEI. The CDR3 DNA is TGTGCCAGCGGGGGGGCCGGGACGGATGTCGTCGGCAATCAGCCCCAGCATTTT. It encodes CASGGAGTDVVGNQPQHF.

V is TRBV2 and J is TRBJ2-7, with TRBD2 matching 9 bases. With 5 bases clipped from V and 2 bases from J, the junction kept 4 bases outside the gene matches. This CDR3 has 14 amino acids. CDR1 and CDR2 from the germline V gene are SNHLY and FYNNEI. This chain's CDR3 is CASSSSSGAYEQYF. CDR3 DNA sequence: TGTGCCAGCAGTTCCTCTAGCGGGGCCTACGAGCAGTACTTC. Full variable domain (outside the CDR3, taken from reference TRBV2 and TRBJ2-7): EPEVTQTPSHQVTQMGQEVILRCVPISNHLYFYWYRQILGQKVEFLVSFYNNEISEKSEIFDDQFSVERPDGSNFTLKIRSTKLEDSAMYFCASSSSSGAYEQYFGPGTRLTVT.